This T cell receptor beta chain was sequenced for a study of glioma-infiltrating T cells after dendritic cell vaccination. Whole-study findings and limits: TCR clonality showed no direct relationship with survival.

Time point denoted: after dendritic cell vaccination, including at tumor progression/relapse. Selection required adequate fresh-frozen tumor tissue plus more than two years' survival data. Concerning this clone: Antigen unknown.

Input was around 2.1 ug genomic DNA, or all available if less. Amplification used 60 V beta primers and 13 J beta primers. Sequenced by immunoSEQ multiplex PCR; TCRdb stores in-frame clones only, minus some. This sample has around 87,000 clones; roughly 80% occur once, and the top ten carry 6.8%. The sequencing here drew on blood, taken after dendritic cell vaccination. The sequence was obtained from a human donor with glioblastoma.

In DNA, the CDR3 is TGTGCCAGCAGACACACTGACAGTTTACCTAGCACAGATACGCAGTATTTT. Encoded protein: CASRHTDSLPSTDTQYF. The chain has TRBV16 and TRBJ2-3; a possible D gene is TRBD1 (5 bases). The V and J ends lost 6 bases and 0 bases respectively, with 19 bases between them. The CDR3 loop spans 17 amino acids. The germline gives CDR1 KGHSY, CDR2 FQNENV. The full variable domain, its missing parts supplied by reference TRBV16 and TRBJ2-3, is GEEVAQTPKHLVRGEGQKAKLYCAPIKGHSYVFWYQQVLKNEFKFLISFQNENVFDETGMPKERFSAKCLPNSPCSLEIQATKLEDSAVYFCASRHTDSLPSTDTQYFGPGTRLTVL.